The T cell receptor (beta chain) under discussion was sequenced for a study of T cell repertoires in cytomegalovirus infection. Study background: Public TCR beta signatures indicated both CMV infection and matching HLA type.

TCRdb ran MiXCR on the reads and lists one entry per CDR3 protein. The sample includes roughly 54,000 distinct CDR3 sequences, 33% seen only once; the top ten take nearly 70%. This clonotype has just one count. Its specificity is unknown. With 2 bases removed from V and 2 bases from J, the gap between germline ends came to 23 bases. Germline CDR1 reads MNHEY; CDR2 reads SVGEGT. This CDR3 is 19 amino acids long. General observations from the study: There were HLA-C-restricted CMV-specific TCR beta clonotypes dominating the ex vivo response. Public TCR beta family frequency separated CMV-and-HLA carriers, including in an independent cohort.

The V gene is TRBV6-2 or TRBV6-3, the J gene TRBJ2-3, with D perhaps matching TRBD2 (6 bases). The receptor was isolated from a human donor in good health (CMV status not recorded). Some clones in this sample may be carry-over from other donors' samples. Sequencing was done on a sample of PBMCs, sequenced either directly or after in vitro stimulation (not recorded which). The CDR3 loop is CASSYLPRWGTGLTDTQYF. DNA for the CDR3: TGTGCCAGCAGTTACCTCCCCCGGTGGGGGACGGGACTCACAGATACGCAGTATTTT.